These 14 T cell receptor beta chains originate from one sample sequenced in a study of T cells in Graves' hyperthyroidism and ophthalmopathy. RNA transcripts were the template for amplifying TCR beta CDR3 regions. The primer set for the first-round RT-PCR of the TCR CDR3 was HTBI. TCRdb recomputed calls from the multiplex PCR reads with MiXCR, one row per CDR3 protein. The sample includes about 560,000 distinct CDR3 sequences, approximately 15% of them seen just once. The source material was blood. These receptors came from a woman aged 18-29 years with Graves' hyperthyroidism.

For this clonotype: At one boundary the junction diverges from the germline segment, which might be a read error. This chain joins TRBV6-1 and TRBJ1-1; 7 bases fit TRBD1. The V gene's germline CDR1 is MNHNS and CDR2 SASEGT. There are 12 residues in the CDR3. The CDR3 here is CAGSAGGTEAFF. The DNA of the CDR3 is TGTGCCGGCAGTGCAGGGGGCACTGAAGCTTTCTTT.

This clonotype was counted at least ten times. The genes are TRBV20-1 and TRBJ2-1; D is tentatively TRBD1 or TRBD2 (5 bases each). V shed 4 bases and J shed 5 bases, with 12 bases lying between them. The CDR3 loop spans 13 amino acids. Per germline, CDR1 DFQATT and CDR2 SNEGSKA (reference sequence). This CDR3 reads CSANAGAHNEQFF. The CDR3 bases are TGCAGTGCTAATGCCGGGGCGCACAATGAGCAGTTCTTC.

This chain uses TRBV19 with TRBJ2-3, with D possibly being TRBD1 or TRBD2 (6 bases each). The CDR3 covers 13 residues. CDR1 is LNHDA, CDR2 SQIVND, per germline (reference sequence). V was shortened by 8 bases and J by 5 bases, with 14 bases between the two germline ends. CDR3 protein: CASLSRGVDTQYF. CDR3 bases: TGTGCCAGTCTTTCGAGGGGGGTAGATACGCAGTATTTT.

Ten or more counts support this clonotype. The rearrangement links TRBV7-2 to TRBJ1-1; no reliable D call. CDR1 is SGHTA, CDR2 FQGNSA, per germline. The ends were cut back, 3 bases at V and 3 bases at J, with 11 bases in the middle. This CDR3 region has 14 residues. As DNA, the CDR3 is TGTGCCAGCAGCTTGGAACGGTTAGACACTGAAGCTTTCTTT. Residues: CASSLERLDTEAFF.

In its sample, this clonotype was seen many times. The chain carries TRBV20-1 and TRBJ2-3, with 8 bases matching TRBD2. The CDR3 contains 14 residues. CDR1 DFQATT and CDR2 SNEGSKA come from the germline V gene (reference sequence). The V gene end was trimmed by 3 bases and the J gene end by 0 bases; junction bases not matched to a gene: 2. The CDR3 protein is CSASSGASTDTQYF. The CDR3 DNA reads as TGCAGTGCTAGTAGCGGGGCTAGCACAGATACGCAGTATTTT.

This clonotype was seen only a few times. The genes are TRBV20-1 and TRBJ1-2; D may be TRBD1 (6 bases). The germline V gene has CDR1 DFQATT and CDR2 SNEGSKA (reference sequence). The CDR3 runs to 12 residues. The germline V and J ends were trimmed by 6 bases and 4 bases, with 12 bases remaining between them. Here the CDR3 reads CSASTGIYGYTF. The CDR3 DNA is TGCAGTGCCAGCACAGGGATCTATGGCTACACCTTC.

There are many counts of this clonotype. V is TRBV11-2 and J is TRBJ2-7; TRBD1 matches at 9 bases. V lost 4 bases, J lost 3 bases, and 13 bases stayed unmatched. Germline-derived CDR1 and CDR2 are SGHAT and FQNNGV. The CDR3 has 17 residues. The CDR3 spells CASSWGGGGQGGYEQYF. The CDR3, as DNA: TGTGCCAGCAGCTGGGGAGGAGGGGGACAGGGTGGCTACGAGCAGTACTTC.

This clonotype was detected a few times. The V gene is TRBV29-1, the J gene TRBJ2-1; D possibly corresponds to TRBD2 (6 bases). V lost 4 bases and J lost 8, with 18 bases in between. Germline CDR1 SQVTM, CDR2 ANQGSEA. The length of the CDR3 is 14 residues. The chain's CDR3 is CSVVGSGVTDEQFF. The DNA of the CDR3 is TGCAGCGTTGTCGGTAGCGGAGTCACAGATGAGCAGTTCTTC.

Note on this clonotype: This may arise from a read error, as a much more abundant clone is one base away. This sequence joins TRBV6-5 and TRBJ1-3, with D maybe TRBD1 (6 bases). The CDR3 length is 18 residues. The germline V gene has CDR1 MNHEY and CDR2 SVGAGI. The CDR3 coding sequence is TGTGCCAGCAGTTACGGGACATCCAGCCTGTTCTCTGGAAACACCACATATTTT. This translates into CASSYGTSSLFSGNTTYF.

V is TRBV5-1 and J is TRBJ1-1, with D possibly TRBD1 on 5 matching bases. The V gene lost 6 bases and the J gene lost 8 bases, with 14 bases spanning the gap. This CDR3 region has 12 residues. The germline CDR1 and CDR2 sequences are SGHRS and YFSETQ. The CDR3 sequence is CASKGVTDEAFF. The CDR3, as DNA: TGCGCCAGCAAGGGAGTGACAGACGAAGCTTTCTTT. The full variable domain, its missing parts supplied by reference TRBV5-1 and TRBJ1-1, is KAGVTQTPRYLIKTRGQQVTLSCSPISGHRSVSWYQQTPGQGLQFLFEYFSETQRNKGNFPGRFSGRQFSNSRSEMNVSTLELGDSALYLCASKGVTDEAFFGQGTRLTVV.

This chain joins TRBV24-1 and TRBJ1-2; 12 nucleotides line up with TRBD1. The V segment lost 3 bases and the J segment 8 bases; nucleotides outside the gene matches: 12. Germline lookup yields CDR1 KGHDR and CDR2 SFDVKD. This CDR3 has 17 residues. For the CDR3, the DNA is TGTGCCACCAGTGATCGCCGGGACAGGGGGCGGTTTAAAGGCTACACCTTC. Translating it yields CATSDRRDRGRFKGYTF.

The chain carries TRBV27 and TRBJ1-4, with D possibly being TRBD1 (5 bases). The germline V and J ends were trimmed by 5 bases and 7 bases, with 11 bases remaining between them. The germline V gene has CDR1 MNHEY and CDR2 SMNVEV (reference sequence). The CDR3 loop spans 13 amino acids. CDR3 loop: CASSPTRVEKLFF. The CDR3 DNA follows: TGTGCCAGCAGTCCGACCAGGGTTGAAAAACTGTTTTTT.

This clonotype occurred a few times. This chain links TRBV30 with TRBJ1-3; 7 positions agree with TRBD1. Per the germline V gene, CDR1 is GTSNPN and CDR2 is SVGIG (reference sequence). This CDR3 region has 14 residues. V shed 2 bases and J 1 base; nucleotides not matched to a gene: 2. The CDR3 is CAWSTRGSGNTIYF. CDR3 nucleotide sequence: TGTGCCTGGAGTACCAGGGGGTCTGGAAACACCATATATTTT.

The gene calls are TRBV11-2 and TRBJ1-2; 8 bases are shared with TRBD1. The germline V gene has CDR1 SGHAT and CDR2 FQNNGV. The CDR3 is made up of 14 amino acids. J gave up 1 base and V 5 bases, and 3 bases lay outside the gene matches. The CDR3 nucleotides read TGTGCCAGCAGCCCGGACAGGGTTAACTATGGCTACACCTTC. This encodes CASSPDRVNYGYTF.